This T cell receptor beta chain was sequenced for a study of OX40 agonist ivuxolimab in advanced cancers. The CDR3 extends over 16 amino acids. V was trimmed by 2 bases and J by 0 bases, leaving 13 bases between them. CDR1 and CDR2 (germline): SGHRS, YFSETQ. Clones were sequenced by immunoSEQ multiplex PCR, and TCRdb holds only the in-frame ones, with some missing. The sample carries nearly 70,000 clones, around 83% recorded once. Regarding the study as a whole: Relative to CD4+ cells, CD8+ T cells on average had more expanded clones. Which antigen the expanded peripheral T cells recognized is unknown.

Note on this clone: Its specificity is unknown.

The chain carries TRBV5-1 and TRBJ2-3; D perhaps matches TRBD2 (5 bases). This sample comprised CD4+ or CD8+ T cells sorted from blood, obtained in a trial of the OX40 agonist ivuxolimab. This TCR derives from an adult with an advanced solid tumor such as melanoma, head and neck, liver or kidney cancer. The CDR3 nucleotides read TGCGCCAGCAGCTTAGACGGCGGAGGAAGCACAGATACGCAGTATTTT. This sequence encodes CASSLDGGGSTDTQYF. Based on the CDR3 plus reference TRBV5-1 and TRBJ2-3, the full variable domain is KAGVTQTPRYLIKTRGQQVTLSCSPISGHRSVSWYQQTPGQGLQFLFEYFSETQRNKGNFPGRFSGRQFSNSRSEMNVSTLELGDSALYLCASSLDGGGSTDTQYFGPGTRLTVL.